This T cell receptor (beta chain) was recorded in a study of blood T cell repertoires in COVID-19. Authors' methods: Reference gene primer amplification gave estimated nucleated cell counts. Measured with immunoSEQ multiplex PCR; TCRdb has only the in-frame clones, and not every one. The V and J calls and clone size come from that table; D and trimming were worked out from the DNA. The profile shows 150,000 or so clones, more than 85% of them singletons. The CDR3 has 17 amino acids. Germline V CDR1 and CDR2: LNHDA, SQIVND (reference sequence). V lost 3 bases and J lost 2; bases outside the gene matches: 7.

The sample taken for sequencing was PBMCs or T cells enriched from blood (not recorded which). The J gene is TRBJ2-3, the V gene TRBV19; TRBD2 matches 11 bases. The receptor's source is a human donor with acute COVID-19. The donor label of this sample is uncertain. The CDR3 bases are TGTGCCAGTAGTATTAGGCTAGCGGGGGGTTTCACAGATACGCAGTATTTT. Its protein product is CASSIRLAGGFTDTQYF.